The 30 T cell receptor beta chains below come from one sample, sequenced in a study of T cell responses to AZD1222 COVID-19 vaccine. Assay: immunoSEQ multiplex PCR; the TCRdb copy retains only in-frame clones and omits some. The data contain 90,000 to 120,000 clones, around 84% of them singletons. The sequenced sample was peripheral blood, obtained on day 0 of AZD1222 vaccination. The source is an adult in good health.

The chain carries TRBV10-3 and TRBJ1-5; no definite D call. Deletions cut 2 bases from V and 1 base from J, with 9 bases between. The CDR3 consists of 15 residues. CDR1 is ENHRY and CDR2 is SYGVKD in the germline V gene. CDR3: CAISEAQESNQPQHF. The DNA for the CDR3 is TGTGCCATCAGTGAGGCCCAGGAGAGCAATCAGCCCCAGCATTTT.

The rearrangement links TRBV28 to TRBJ2-7, with 9 bases identical to TRBD1. Germline trimming cut 5 bases from V and 1 base from J; bases unmatched to any gene: 6. The germline CDR1 and CDR2 sequences are MDHEN and SYDVKM. The CDR3 length is 15 residues. CDR3 sequence reads: CASSTSGTGSYEQYF. The CDR3 DNA sequence: TGTGCCAGCAGTACCTCCGGGACAGGGTCCTACGAGCAGTACTTC.

V gene TRBV6-1 combines with J gene TRBJ1-2, with D hard to call. V was cut by 3 bases and J by 13 bases, with 18 bases left in between. Germline CDR1 reads MNHNS; CDR2 reads SASEGT. The CDR3 consists of 13 residues. The CDR3 DNA reads as TGTGCCAGCAGTGAGCACCACAGTGCCGGAGGCACCTTC. Translation: CASSEHHSAGGTF.

The chain couples TRBV29-1 to TRBJ2-2; D gene uncertain. Trimming removed 4 bases at V and 2 bases at J, with 8 bases between. Looked up from germline, CDR1 is SQVTM and CDR2 is ANQGSEA. The CDR3 loop spans 13 amino acids. The CDR3 nucleotides read TGCAGCGTTGGGCCGCAAAACACCGGGGAGCTGTTTTTT. Translation: CSVGPQNTGELFF.

The chain links TRBV6-5 to TRBJ2-7, with D hard to call. Trimming took 2 bases from V and 0 from J, leaving 11 bases between them. The CDR3 is made up of 15 amino acids. From germline, CDR1 is MNHEY and CDR2 SVGAGI. CDR3 nucleotides: TGTGCCAGCAGTTACCGCTTAAGCGCCTCCTACGAGCAGTACTTC. This translates into CASSYRLSASYEQYF.

The chain combines TRBV3-1 (or the pseudogene TRBV3-2) with TRBJ2-5; the D is unclear. The V end was cut by 0 bases, the J end by 5 bases, with 4 bases between. CDR1 LGHDT and CDR2 YNNKEL come from the germline V gene (reference sequence). The CDR3 extends over 12 amino acids. In DNA, the CDR3 is TGTGCCAGCAGCCAAGATGAGGAGACCCAGTACTTC. Residues: CASSQDEETQYF.

The J gene is TRBJ2-2, the V gene TRBV11-2; D perhaps matches TRBD2 (6 bases). The CDR3 length is 19 residues. Germline CDR1 SGHAT, CDR2 FQNNGV. Trimming removed 5 bases from V and 5 bases from J, with 27 bases in between. The CDR3 region has the DNA TGTGCCAGCAGCCTACTTAGTTTGTTCGGGGGATCGGGTACCGGGGAGCTGTTTTTT. It translates to CASSLLSLFGGSGTGELFF. The whole variable domain, filled in from reference TRBV11-2 and TRBJ2-2, reads EAGVAQSPRYKIIEKRQSVAFWCNPISGHATLYWYQQILGQGPKLLIQFQNNGVVDDSQLPKDRFSAERLKGVDSTLKIQPAKLEDSAVYLCASSLLSLFGGSGTGELFFGEGSRLTVL.

This clone counts as medium-sized. The V call is TRBV11-2, the J call TRBJ2-7, with TRBD1 identical over 8 bases. The CDR3 runs 15 residues. V was clipped by 6 bases and J by 1 base; unmatched bases: 8. The germline CDR1 and CDR2 sequences are SGHAT and FQNNGV. The DNA for the CDR3 is TGTGCCAGCAGAGCCGACAGGGGATTTTCCTACGAGCAGTACTTC. Its translation: CASRADRGFSYEQYF.

The CDR3, as DNA: TGTGCCAGCAGTGATGGGCCGGGACAGGGTATTTGGGCTTTCTTT. Its translation: CASSDGPGQGIWAFF. The chain employs TRBV2 and TRBJ1-1; TRBD1 matches 9 bases. V lost 3 bases, J lost 11 bases, and 13 bases stayed unmatched. Germline V gene sequence: CDR1 SNHLY, CDR2 FYNNEI. This CDR3 is 15 amino acids long.

This clone was counted a single time. V usage is TRBV5-4 and J usage is TRBJ2-1, with TRBD2 matching over 9 bases. In germline, CDR1 is SGHNT, CDR2 YYREEE (reference sequence). The junction had 4 bases not matched to a gene; V was cut back by 4 bases and J by 2 bases. The CDR3 runs to 15 residues. CDR3: CASSPTSGTYNEQFF. The CDR3 DNA is TGTGCCAGCAGCCCGACTAGCGGCACCTACAATGAGCAGTTCTTC. Full variable domain (remainder filled in from reference TRBV5-4 and TRBJ2-1): ETGVTQSPTHLIKTRGQQVTLRCSSQSGHNTVSWYQQALGQGPQFIFQYYREEENGRGNFPPRFSGLQFPNYSSELNVNALELDDSALYLCASSPTSGTYNEQFFGPGTRLTVL.

This clone has just one count. The rearrangement links TRBV30 to TRBJ1-6; TRBD1 is a possible D gene (6 bases). Germline V gene sequence: CDR1 GTSNPN, CDR2 SVGIG (reference sequence). Trimming stripped 1 base from V and 5 bases from J, with 15 bases between. The CDR3 runs to 16 residues. The CDR3 is CAWSGGAWKNNSPLHF. The CDR3 DNA sequence: TGTGCCTGGAGTGGGGGGGCATGGAAAAATAATTCACCCCTCCACTTT. Full variable domain (missing parts from reference TRBV30 and TRBJ1-6): SQTIHQWPATLVQPVGSPLSLECTVEGTSNPNLYWYRQAAGRGLQLLFYSVGIGQISSEVPQNLSASRPQDRQFILSSKKLLLSDSGFYLCAWSGGAWKNNSPLHFGNGTRLTVT.

The table lists this clone with a count of one. This rearrangement joins TRBV6-5 to TRBJ1-1, with D uncertain. Germline V lookup: CDR1 MNHEY, CDR2 SVGAGI. CDR3 size: 12 residues. Trimming took off 2 bases at V and 4 bases at J, with 5 bases between the two ends. The CDR3: CASSYGSTEAFF. The CDR3 coding sequence is TGTGCCAGCAGTTACGGTAGCACTGAAGCTTTCTTT.

The V call is TRBV28, the J call TRBJ1-4, with TRBD1 as a possible D gene (6 bases). V gave up 4 bases and J gave up 0 bases, with 9 bases separating them. This CDR3 comprises 15 residues. From germline, CDR1 is MDHEN and CDR2 SYDVKM. CDR3: CASSSEGATNEKLFF. The CDR3 DNA sequence: TGTGCCAGCAGTTCCGAGGGGGCAACTAATGAAAAACTGTTTTTT.

The chain recombines TRBV12-3 or TRBV12-4 with TRBJ1-2; D may be TRBD1 (5 bases). CDR3 size: 12 residues. V lost 2 bases to trimming and J lost 4 bases, with 5 bases between them. The CDR3 sequence is CASSLQGYGYTF. In nucleotides, the CDR3 is TGTGCCAGCAGTTTACAGGGCTATGGCTACACCTTC.

The V gene is TRBV2, the J gene TRBJ2-5; unclear D gene. V was cut by 5 bases and J by 2 bases, with 3 bases left in between. This CDR3 is built from 11 residues. CDR1 SNHLY and CDR2 FYNNEI come from the germline V gene. Written as DNA, the CDR3 is TGTGCCAGCAGTCTACAAGAGACCCAGTACTTC. The encoded protein is CASSLQETQYF.

The J gene is TRBJ2-5, the V gene TRBV2, with 10 nucleotides matching TRBD1. The CDR3 runs to 15 residues. Losses at the gene ends were 3 bases for V and 3 bases for J; bases not matched to a gene: 4. The V gene's germline CDR1 is SNHLY and CDR2 FYNNEI. The CDR3 sequence is CASSDLGQGKETQYF. The CDR3, as DNA: TGTGCCAGCAGTGATCTGGGACAGGGGAAAGAGACCCAGTACTTC.

This chain links TRBV4-1 with TRBJ2-3; 11 bases agree with TRBD2. The trim removed 6 bases at V and 3 bases at J, leaving 2 bases unmatched. The CDR3 totals 14 residues. The germline V gene encodes CDR1 MGHRA and CDR2 YSYEKL. The CDR3 loop is CASSRLAGTDTQYF. The CDR3 DNA sequence: TGCGCCAGCAGTCGACTAGCGGGGACAGATACGCAGTATTTT.

This chain connects TRBV11-3 to TRBJ2-3; D not certain. The CDR3 sequence is 18 residues long. The ends were cut back, 1 base at V and 0 bases at J, with 17 bases in the middle. Germline V gene data show CDR1 as SGHNT and CDR2 as YENEEA. CDR3 sequence reads: CASSLGVGFDPSTDTQYF. In nucleotides, the CDR3 is TGTGCCAGCAGCTTAGGTGTCGGCTTTGACCCTAGCACAGATACGCAGTATTTT.

This chain joins TRBV6-4 and TRBJ2-7; 9 bases align to TRBD2. This CDR3 has 14 residues. The trim removed 11 bases at V and 2 bases at J, leaving 10 bases unmatched. Looked up from germline, CDR1 is MRHNA and CDR2 is SNTAGT. The CDR3 loop reads CACKRVAGAYEQYF. The CDR3 bases are TGTGCCTGCAAAAGGGTAGCGGGGGCCTACGAGCAGTACTTC.

The rearrangement joins TRBV19 to TRBJ2-6; D gene unclear. The ends were cut back, 7 bases at V and 0 bases at J, with 10 bases in the middle. Germline CDR1 LNHDA, CDR2 SQIVND (reference sequence). The CDR3 is made up of 15 amino acids. Here the CDR3 DNA reads TGTGCCAGTACGGACCTTTTCTCTGGGGCCAACGTCCTGACTTTC. This codes for CASTDLFSGANVLTF.

The gene calls are TRBV5-5 and TRBJ2-1; a weak D match, TRBD1 (5 bases). V lost 0 bases to trimming and J lost 3 bases, with 10 bases between them. This CDR3 has 15 residues. CDR1 SGHKS and CDR2 YYEKEE come from the germline V gene (reference sequence). CDR3: CASSLAQGSYNEQFF. CDR3 bases: TGTGCCAGCAGCTTGGCCCAGGGCAGCTACAATGAGCAGTTCTTC.

This clone turned up a few times. CDR3 region: CASTPGDRRGSTEAFF. CDR3 DNA: TGTGCCAGTACCCCGGGCGACAGGAGGGGGTCCACTGAAGCTTTCTTT. This chain joins TRBV19 and TRBJ1-1, with D possibly matching TRBD1 (6 bases). Germline V CDR1 and CDR2: LNHDA, SQIVND (reference sequence). V was shortened by 7 bases and J by 4 bases, with 22 bases between the two germline ends. The CDR3 has 16 residues. The whole variable domain, remainder taken from reference TRBV19 and TRBJ1-1, is DGGITQSPKYLFRKEGQNVTLSCEQNLNHDAMYWYRQDPGQGLRLIYYSQIVNDFQKGDIAEGYSVSREKKESFPLTVTSAQKNPTAFYLCASTPGDRRGSTEAFFGQGTRLTVV.

The chain combines TRBV19 with TRBJ2-1; D is possibly TRBD1 (6 bases). This CDR3 has 17 amino acids. Germline values: CDR1 LNHDA, CDR2 SQIVND (reference sequence). Trimming pared 6 bases from V and 0 bases from J, leaving 18 bases between. The CDR3 reads CASRGGAPHSSYNEQFF. As DNA, the CDR3 is TGTGCCAGTAGAGGGGGAGCGCCCCATTCCTCCTACAATGAGCAGTTCTTC.

This sequence joins TRBV6-6 and TRBJ2-3; D not certain. Germline-derived CDR1 and CDR2 are MNHNY and SVGAGI (reference sequence). The CDR3 contains 14 residues. V gave up 3 bases and J gave up 2 bases, with 9 bases separating them. CDR3 loop: CASSYRPDTDTQYF. The CDR3 DNA reads TGTGCCAGCAGTTATAGGCCGGACACAGATACGCAGTATTTT.

This clone was seen a handful of times. The V and J genes are TRBV27 and TRBJ1-5, with D possibly being TRBD1 (6 bases). This CDR3 has 15 residues. The ends were cut back, 5 bases at V and 7 bases at J, with 18 bases in the middle. Germline V gives CDR1 MNHEY, CDR2 SMNVEV (reference sequence). CDR3 sequence reads: CASSKGHIISQPQHF. CDR3 sequence (DNA): TGTGCCAGCAGTAAGGGACACATCATCAGCCAGCCCCAGCATTTT.

The J gene is TRBJ1-1, the V gene TRBV30, with D possibly TRBD1 on 6 matching bases. The germline V and J ends were trimmed by 0 bases and 4 bases, with 9 bases remaining between them. Germline loops: CDR1 GTSNPN, CDR2 SVGIG (reference sequence). CDR3 length: 13 amino acids. CDR3 region: CAWSVLGATEAFF. The DNA for the CDR3 is TGTGCCTGGAGTGTTTTGGGGGCCACTGAAGCTTTCTTT.

To note about this clone: Within the sample, other DNA sequences also encode this same CDR3. The rearrangement joins TRBV13 to TRBJ2-5; D gene uncertain. CDR1 and CDR2 (germline): PRHDT, FYEKMQ (reference sequence). V was cut by 5 bases and J by 1 base, with 11 bases left in between. The CDR3 is 14 residues long. CDR3 amino acids: CASSPLRAQETQYF. For the CDR3, the DNA is TGTGCCAGCAGCCCCCTCCGGGCCCAAGAGACCCAGTACTTC.

The chain is built from TRBV6-5 and TRBJ1-3; D is perhaps TRBD1 (6 bases). This CDR3 comprises 15 residues. The V end lost 11 bases, the J end lost 0 bases, and 17 bases lay between the germline ends. Germline V gene sequence: CDR1 MNHEY, CDR2 SVGAGI. This CDR3 is CASRRGESSGNTIYF. Here the CDR3 DNA reads TGTGCCTCCAGGAGGGGGGAGAGCTCTGGAAACACCATATATTTT.

V and J are TRBV5-4 and TRBJ1-1, with D unresolved. Germline V lookup: CDR1 SGHNT, CDR2 YYREEE (reference sequence). The CDR3 is made up of 17 amino acids. Trimming left V 4 bases short and J 1 base short, with 20 bases between. The CDR3 sequence is CASSPSTGSFGNTEAFF. The CDR3, as DNA: TGTGCCAGCAGCCCGTCCACGGGCTCCTTCGGGAACACTGAAGCTTTCTTT. Using reference TRBV5-4 and TRBJ1-1 for the parts outside the CDR3, the full variable domain is ETGVTQSPTHLIKTRGQQVTLRCSSQSGHNTVSWYQQALGQGPQFIFQYYREEENGRGNFPPRFSGLQFPNYSSELNVNALELDDSALYLCASSPSTGSFGNTEAFFGQGTRLTVV.

This clone was recorded a few times. The rearrangement joins TRBV5-1 to TRBJ2-7, with 7 bases identical to TRBD2. This CDR3 region has 17 residues. With V trimmed by 6 bases and J by 0 bases, 15 bases remained unmatched. From germline, CDR1 is SGHRS and CDR2 YFSETQ. The DNA of the CDR3 is TGCGCCAGCATCCCGGGGGTATACGGGGGGAGCTCCTACGAGCAGTACTTC. Encoded protein: CASIPGVYGGSSYEQYF. The full variable domain, completed using reference TRBV5-1 and TRBJ2-7, is KAGVTQTPRYLIKTRGQQVTLSCSPISGHRSVSWYQQTPGQGLQFLFEYFSETQRNKGNFPGRFSGRQFSNSRSEMNVSTLELGDSALYLCASIPGVYGGSSYEQYFGPGTRLTVT.